The 30 T cell receptor beta chains reported below all come from one sample, sequenced in a study of post-analysis software for immune sequencing data. General study findings and limits: In patients, TRBV5-6, TRBV5-1 and TRBV20-1 belonged to roughly five TRBV segments found more frequently than in controls.

Which antigens these TCRs recognize remains unknown. Unique molecular identifiers were built into the TCR beta cDNA libraries. Each CDR3 protein gets one entry after TCRdb re-called the PCR reads with MiXCR. In the table there are 350,000 to 450,000 distinct CDR3 sequences, roughly 38% of which are singletons. What was sequenced was blood. The receptor source for this set is a girl between 10 and 17 years old with multiple sclerosis.

The rearrangement uses TRBV27 and TRBJ2-7, with D possibly TRBD2 on 5 matching bases. The ends were cut back, 5 bases at V and 3 bases at J, with 11 bases in the middle. In germline, CDR1 is MNHEY, CDR2 SMNVEV (reference sequence). The CDR3 runs to 13 residues. CDR3 sequence: CASSVGSLYEQYF. CDR3 coding DNA: TGTGCCAGCAGTGTAGGGAGTCTCTACGAGCAGTACTTC.

There are many counts of this clonotype. This chain links TRBV27 with TRBJ2-5; tentatively, D is TRBD1 (5 bases). Germline lookup yields CDR1 MNHEY and CDR2 SMNVEV (reference sequence). The CDR3 runs to 12 residues. The V gene lost 3 bases and the J gene lost 5 bases, with 7 bases spanning the gap. The CDR3 spells CASSFRQETQYF. In nucleotides, the CDR3 is TGTGCCAGCAGTTTCAGACAGGAGACCCAGTACTTC.

J is TRBJ2-3 and V is TRBV12-3 or TRBV12-4; D assignment may be TRBD1 or TRBD2 (7 bases each). V was shortened by 3 bases and J by 9 bases, with 16 bases between the two germline ends. The CDR3 loop spans 14 amino acids. The CDR3 here is CASSFKSGGDTQYF. Here the CDR3 DNA reads TGTGCCAGCAGTTTCAAGTCAGGGGGGGACACGCAGTATTTT.

The chain links TRBV20-1 to TRBJ2-3; 8 nucleotides line up with TRBD1. The CDR3 covers 15 residues. Germline CDR1 is DFQATT and CDR2 is SNEGSKA (reference sequence). V lost 1 base, J lost 6 bases, and 9 bases stayed unmatched. In DNA form, the CDR3 reads TGCAGTGCTAGAGGAGTCAGGGGGCGCAAGGATACGCAGTATTTT. Encoded protein: CSARGVRGRKDTQYF.

The sample holds a few counts of this clonotype. This sequence joins TRBV6-5 and TRBJ1-2; 8 bases line up with TRBD1. After removal of 3 bases from V and 4 bases from J, the junction contained 7 bases not matched to a gene. CDR1 is MNHEY and CDR2 is SVGAGI in the germline V gene. The CDR3 loop spans 15 amino acids. The CDR3 sequence: CASSYSTGEGYGYTF. CDR3 DNA: TGTGCCAGCAGTTATTCGACAGGGGAGGGCTATGGCTACACCTTC.

This clonotype was observed a handful of times. This chain joins TRBV6-5 and TRBJ2-4, with unresolved D. The ends were cut back, 6 bases at V and 0 bases at J, with 9 bases in the middle. CDR3 length equals 14 residues. CDR1 and CDR2 from the germline V gene are MNHEY and SVGAGI. CDR3 sequence: CASRTLEAKNIQYF. The CDR3 coding sequence is TGTGCCAGCAGGACATTAGAAGCCAAAAACATTCAGTACTTC.

V is TRBV6-6 and J is TRBJ1-1; no clear D gene. Trimming pared 4 bases from V and 3 bases from J, leaving 12 bases between. Looked up from germline, CDR1 is MNHNY and CDR2 is SVGAGI (reference sequence). The CDR3 contains 14 residues. The CDR3 is CASSSAGFYTEAFF. CDR3 in DNA: TGTGCCAGCAGTTCGGCAGGATTCTACACTGAAGCTTTCTTT.

About this clonotype: The CDR3 end shows no conserved phenylalanine or tryptophan, and so a read error is likely. This chain joins TRBV7-4 and TRBJ2-5, with D uncertain. V shed 0 bases and J shed 1 base, with 3 bases lying between them. This CDR3 is 13 amino acids long. In germline, CDR1 is SGHVT, CDR2 SQSDAQ. This chain's CDR3 is CASSLAPQETQYI. As DNA, the CDR3 is TGTGCCAGCAGCTTAGCCCCCCAAGAGACCCAGTACATC.

This chain connects TRBV18 to TRBJ2-7, with D perhaps matching TRBD1 (6 bases). CDR1 KGHSH and CDR2 LQKENI come from the germline V gene. Trimming removed 3 bases from V and 2 bases from J, with 11 bases in between. This CDR3 is 14 amino acids long. The CDR3 protein is CASSPLDSPYEQYF. CDR3 nucleotides: TGTGCCAGCTCACCCCTGGACAGTCCCTACGAGCAGTACTTC.

V and J are TRBV5-1 and TRBJ2-3, with 11 bases that match TRBD2. Germline V gives CDR1 SGHRS, CDR2 YFSETQ. V gave up 4 bases and J gave up 0 bases; unmatched junction bases: 4. The CDR3 loop spans 16 amino acids. This CDR3 reads CASSRGLAESTDTQYF. The DNA of the CDR3 is TGCGCCAGCAGCCGGGGACTAGCGGAAAGCACAGATACGCAGTATTTT. Variable domain in full (rest from reference TRBV5-1 and TRBJ2-3): KAGVTQTPRYLIKTRGQQVTLSCSPISGHRSVSWYQQTPGQGLQFLFEYFSETQRNKGNFPGRFSGRQFSNSRSEMNVSTLELGDSALYLCASSRGLAESTDTQYFGPGTRLTVL.

This clonotype was observed a few times. This sequence joins TRBV20-1 and TRBJ2-7, with 11 bases that match TRBD1. Germline CDR1 and CDR2: DFQATT and SNEGSKA (reference sequence). There are 15 residues in the CDR3. Trimming took 3 bases from V and 5 from J; bases not matched to a gene: 9. CDR3 sequence: CSASRSDRGPNEQYF. The CDR3, as DNA: TGCAGTGCTAGCCGCTCGGACAGGGGGCCGAACGAGCAGTACTTC.

This rearrangement joins TRBV27 to TRBJ2-3; D is undetermined. Trimming left V 5 bases short and J 8 bases short, with 11 bases between. The V gene's germline CDR1 is MNHEY and CDR2 SMNVEV (reference sequence). This CDR3 region has 12 residues. In nucleotides, the CDR3 is TGTGCCAGCAGTGGCACTGAGGCTACGCAGTATTTT. Translating gives CASSGTEATQYF.

The chain's CDR3 is CASSSPFGQGQAFF. Here the CDR3 DNA reads TGTGCCAGCAGCTCCCCCTTTGGACAGGGGCAGGCTTTCTTT. The chain joins TRBV7-8 to TRBJ1-1; TRBD1 matches at 9 bases. V gave up 4 bases and J gave up 11 bases; unmatched junction bases: 11. This CDR3 is built from 14 residues. The germline CDR1 and CDR2 sequences are SGHVS and FQNEAQ. The variable domain in full, with the rest retrieved from reference TRBV7-8 and TRBJ1-1, is GAGVSQSPRYKVAKRGQDVALRCDPISGHVSLFWYQQALGQGPEFLTYFQNEAQLDKSGLPSDRFFAERPEGSVSTLKIQRTQQEDSAVYLCASSSPFGQGQAFFGQGTRLTVV.

V usage is TRBV21-1 and J usage is TRBJ2-1. TRBV21-1 is described as a pseudogene. CDR3 length: 15 amino acids. The CDR3 spells CASSEEWCWVNEQFF. DNA of the CDR3: TGTGCCAGCAGCGAAGAGTGGTGTTGGGTCAATGAGCAGTTCTTC.

This clonotype has at least ten counts. V gene TRBV12-3 or TRBV12-4 combines with J gene TRBJ2-5, with D hard to call. The CDR3 is made up of 14 amino acids. V lost 3 bases and J lost 3, with 11 bases in between. CDR3 bases: TGTGCCAGCAGTTTCTCGGACCGTGAAGAGACCCAGTACTTC. Translation: CASSFSDREETQYF.

The chain joins TRBV20-1 to TRBJ2-1; 9 nucleotides match TRBD2. The V gene's germline CDR1 is DFQATT and CDR2 SNEGSKA (reference sequence). J lost 6 bases, V lost 5 bases, and 14 bases had no gene match. The CDR3 length is 16 residues. The CDR3 nucleotides are TGCAGTGCTGACCCCTCCGGGACTAGCAATATCAATGAGCAGTTCTTC. Protein product: CSADPSGTSNINEQFF.

Only a few counts were recorded for this clonotype. In DNA form, the CDR3 reads TGTGCCAGCAGTTTATCCTCGAAGGCAGGCTATGAGCAGTTCTTC. As protein: CASSLSSKAGYEQFF. The genes are TRBV12-3 or TRBV12-4 and TRBJ2-1; unclear D gene. Trimming left V 2 bases short and J 8 bases short, with 16 bases between. The CDR3 is 15 residues long.

This chain joins TRBV6-6 and TRBJ2-1; TRBD2 might be the D (6 bases). The CDR3 spans 13 residues. The germline V gene has CDR1 MNHNY and CDR2 SVGAGI (reference sequence). V was clipped by 5 bases and J by 4 bases, with 9 bases between them. This CDR3 is CASSGTLYNEQFF. The CDR3 bases are TGTGCCAGCAGTGGGACTTTATACAATGAGCAGTTCTTC.

Concerning this clonotype itself: A much larger clone differs by one base, so this may be a read error. The chain couples TRBV29-1 to TRBJ2-1; D is possibly TRBD2 (5 bases). The CDR3 is 13 residues long. V was cut by 4 bases and J by 13 bases, with 20 bases left in between. Germline lookup yields CDR1 SQVTM and CDR2 ANQGSEA. The CDR3 DNA reads TGCAGCGTTGCTTGGACTCCTCAAGAGACCCAGTTCTTC. Translating gives CSVAWTPQETQFF.

This clonotype has ten or more counts. This rearrangement joins TRBV25-1 to TRBJ2-7; 8 nucleotides match TRBD2. Germline CDR1 and CDR2: MGHDK and SYGVNS. After removal of 3 bases from V and 5 bases from J, the junction contained 9 bases not matched to a gene. The CDR3 sequence is 15 residues long. The CDR3 sequence: CASSDTGLVKHEQYF. Written as DNA, the CDR3 is TGTGCCAGCAGTGATACGGGACTAGTGAAGCACGAGCAGTACTTC.

This clonotype turned up a few times. The CDR3 DNA is TGTGCCAGCAGCCCTCCCCAGGGGGTCGCTAGCGAGCAGTACTTC. Amino acids: CASSPPQGVASEQYF. The chain carries TRBV6-5 and TRBJ2-7; 7 bases agree with TRBD1. CDR1 and CDR2 (germline): MNHEY, SVGAGI. V was pared by 6 bases and J by 6 bases, with 14 bases of the junction left unmatched. CDR3 size: 15 residues.

V is TRBV7-9 and J is TRBJ1-2; tentative D call: TRBD1 (5 bases). Germline CDR1 SEHNR, CDR2 FQNEAQ (reference sequence). The CDR3 has 14 residues. Deletions cut 5 bases from V and 6 bases from J, with 16 bases between. DNA for the CDR3: TGTGCCAGCAGCCCTAAAAAACGGGGACATGGCTACACCTTC. It specifies CASSPKKRGHGYTF.

Note on this clonotype: The junction departs from germline at one end; a sequencing error may be responsible. The gene calls are TRBV6-1 and TRBJ2-1, with D possibly TRBD1 on 6 matching bases. The length of the CDR3 is 12 residues. The germline V gene encodes CDR1 MNHNS and CDR2 SASEGT. The CDR3 bases are TGTGCCACCAGTAGGGGGTACAATGAGCAGTTCTTC. Encoded protein: CATSRGYNEQFF.

Notes on this clonotype: An end of the junction differs from the germline gene, which may be a read error. The chain has TRBV28 and TRBJ2-2; D is perhaps TRBD2 (6 bases). Germline V gives CDR1 MDHEN, CDR2 SYDVKM. The length of the CDR3 is 12 residues. The CDR3 spells CASRSTRGELFF. The CDR3, as DNA: TGTGCCAGCAGGTCGACCCGCGGGGAACTGTTTTTT.

There are a few counts of this clonotype. V and J are TRBV5-1 and TRBJ2-1, with D tentatively TRBD1 (5 bases). CDR3 size: 15 residues. V was shortened by 0 bases and J by 4 bases, with 11 bases between the two germline ends. Germline CDR1 and CDR2: SGHRS and YFSETQ. The CDR3 nucleotides are TGCGCCAGCAGCTTGGGACAGACCTTATACAATGAGCAGTTCTTC. Its protein product is CASSLGQTLYNEQFF.

The chain uses TRBV18 and TRBJ2-7, with TRBD2 matching 11 bases. The junction had 13 bases not matched to a gene; V was cut back by 1 base and J by 5 bases. The CDR3 sequence is 18 residues long. Germline assignment: CDR1 KGHSH and CDR2 LQKENI. The CDR3 sequence is CASSPQLAGAGGLDEQYF. The CDR3 bases are TGTGCCAGCTCACCACAACTAGCGGGGGCTGGCGGATTGGACGAGCAGTACTTC.

The rearrangement links TRBV20-1 to TRBJ2-5; 8 nucleotides align to TRBD1. Unmatched junction bases numbered 11, after V lost 0 bases and J lost 5 bases. Germline CDR1 DFQATT, CDR2 SNEGSKA (reference sequence). The CDR3 length is 16 residues. In DNA, the CDR3 is TGCAGTGCTAGAGACCCACGAAGGACAGGGAGGGAGACCCAGTACTTC. Protein sequence: CSARDPRRTGRETQYF.

In this sample, this clonotype turned up a few times. J is TRBJ2-4 and V is TRBV4-1; weak D call: TRBD2 (5 bases). Germline-derived CDR1 and CDR2 are MGHRA and YSYEKL. The germline V and J ends were trimmed by 0 bases and 13 bases, with 13 bases remaining between them. The CDR3 loop spans 13 amino acids. DNA of the CDR3: TGCGCCAGCAGCCAAGATCTTGGTGGGGAGCAGTACTTC. Protein sequence: CASSQDLGGEQYF.

This rearrangement joins TRBV18 to TRBJ2-5; D not certain. The V end was cut by 5 bases, the J end by 5 bases, with 18 bases between. Germline V gives CDR1 KGHSH, CDR2 LQKENI. The CDR3 loop spans 15 amino acids. In DNA, the CDR3 is TGTGCCAGCTCAGCAGGACCATTTCGGAAGGAGACCCAGTACTTC. Its protein product is CASSAGPFRKETQYF.

There are a few counts of this clonotype. The chain carries TRBV20-1 and TRBJ2-1; 8 bases line up with TRBD2. J gave up 7 bases and V 8 bases, and 7 bases lay outside the gene matches. The CDR3 contains 12 residues. Germline V gene sequence: CDR1 DFQATT, CDR2 SNEGSKA (reference sequence). The CDR3 loop is CSRGLAINEQFF. DNA of the CDR3: TGCAGTCGTGGACTAGCCATAAATGAGCAGTTCTTC.